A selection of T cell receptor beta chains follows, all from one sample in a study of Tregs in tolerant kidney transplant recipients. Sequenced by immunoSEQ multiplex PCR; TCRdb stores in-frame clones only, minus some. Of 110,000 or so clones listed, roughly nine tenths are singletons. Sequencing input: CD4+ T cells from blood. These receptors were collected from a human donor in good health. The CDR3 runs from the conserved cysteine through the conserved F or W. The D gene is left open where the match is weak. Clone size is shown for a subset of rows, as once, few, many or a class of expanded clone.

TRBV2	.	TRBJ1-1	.	CASSEMVGTEAFF	TGTGCCAGCAGTGAAATGGTAGGCACTGAAGCTTTCTTT
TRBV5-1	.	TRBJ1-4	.	CASSLAGTSEEKLFF	TGCGCCAGCAGCTTGGCGGGGACCTCGGAGGAAAAACTGTTTTTT
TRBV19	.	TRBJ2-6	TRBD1	CASSKGTGVVRWANVLTF	TGTGCCAGTAGTAAAGGGACAGGAGTCGTTCGCTGGGCCAACGTCCTGACTTTC
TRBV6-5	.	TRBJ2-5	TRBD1	CASISRGETQYF	TGTGCCAGCATCAGCAGGGGGGAGACCCAGTACTTC
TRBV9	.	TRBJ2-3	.	CASSAGPVRDTQYF	TGTGCCAGCAGCGCGGGACCTGTCCGAGATACGCAGTATTTT
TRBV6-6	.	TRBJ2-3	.	CASSDTTGSTDTQYF	TGTGCCAGCAGCGACACTACAGGGAGCACAGATACGCAGTATTTT
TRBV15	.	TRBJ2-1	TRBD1	CATSREKGTGDNEQFF	TGTGCCACCAGCAGAGAAAAAGGGACAGGCGACAATGAGCAGTTCTTC
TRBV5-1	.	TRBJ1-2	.	CASSLRGQGYGYTF	TGCGCCAGCAGCTTGCGGGGGCAGGGGTATGGCTACACCTTC
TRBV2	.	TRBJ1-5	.	CASSWSVGGSNQPQHF	TGTGCCAGCAGTTGGAGTGTGGGGGGTAGCAATCAGCCCCAGCATTTT
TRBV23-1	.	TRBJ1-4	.	CASSQRGPTNEKLFF	TGCGCCAGCAGTCAACGGGGGCCAACTAATGAAAAACTGTTTTTT
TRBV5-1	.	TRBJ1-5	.	CASSYSSNQPQHF	TGCGCCAGCAGCTATTCTAGCAATCAGCCCCAGCATTTT
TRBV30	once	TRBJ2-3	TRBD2	CASEAGGSDTQYF	TGTGCCTCGGAAGCGGGAGGATCCGATACGCAGTATTTT
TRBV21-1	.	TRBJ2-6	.	CTPGQGASGANVLTF	TGTACCCCGGGACAGGGGGCGTCTGGGGCCAACGTCCTGACTTTC
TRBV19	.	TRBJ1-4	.	CASMRGANEKLFF	TGTGCCAGTATGAGAGGCGCTAATGAAAAACTGTTTTTT
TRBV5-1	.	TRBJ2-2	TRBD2	CASSLSGNAGELFF	TGCGCCAGCAGCTTAAGCGGGAATGCCGGGGAGCTGTTTTTT
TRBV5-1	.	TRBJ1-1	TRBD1	CASSYTGTGQAEAFF	TGCGCCAGCAGCTACACCGGGACAGGGCAGGCTGAAGCTTTCTTT
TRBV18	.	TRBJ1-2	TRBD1	CASSTAGGSHGYTF	TGTGCCAGCTCGACCGCAGGGGGGTCTCATGGCTACACCTTC
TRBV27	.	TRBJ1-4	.	CASSDSKTNEKLFF	TGTGCCAGCAGCGACAGTAAGACTAATGAAAAACTGTTTTTT
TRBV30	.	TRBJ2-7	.	CAWRVMATSSEQYF	TGTGCCTGGAGAGTAATGGCAACCAGCAGTGAGCAGTACTTC
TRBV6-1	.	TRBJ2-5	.	CASRRASLSETQYF	TGTGCCAGTAGGAGGGCTAGCCTCTCGGAGACCCAGTACTTC
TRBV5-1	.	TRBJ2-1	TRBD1	CASSLNRGLYNEQFF	TGCGCCAGCAGCTTAAACAGGGGGCTCTACAATGAGCAGTTCTTC
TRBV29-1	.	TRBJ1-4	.	CSAGSGGEGLFF	TGCAGCGCCGGGAGTGGGGGAGAGGGACTGTTTTTT
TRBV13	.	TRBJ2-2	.	CASRSTGELFF	TGTGCCAGCAGATCCACCGGGGAGCTGTTTTTT
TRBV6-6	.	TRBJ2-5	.	CASSYSYREETQYF	TGTGCCAGCAGTTACTCGTATAGGGAAGAGACCCAGTACTTC
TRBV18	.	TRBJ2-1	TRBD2	CASSPSGLAGGQDEQFF	TGTGCCAGCTCACCTTCGGGACTAGCGGGAGGGCAGGATGAGCAGTTCTTC
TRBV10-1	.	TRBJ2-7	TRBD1	CASSDYRQGRPYEQYF	TGCGCCAGCAGTGATTACCGACAGGGACGGCCCTACGAGCAGTACTTC
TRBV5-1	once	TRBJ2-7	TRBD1	CASSLDTGGTYEQYF	TGCGCCAGCAGCTTGGATACAGGGGGCACCTACGAGCAGTACTTC
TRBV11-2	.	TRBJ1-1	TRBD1	CASSYRTGGTEAFF	TGTGCCAGCAGCTATCGGACAGGTGGCACTGAAGCTTTCTTT
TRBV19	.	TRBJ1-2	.	CASSIVGQKPIGYTF	TGTGCCAGTAGTATAGTCGGACAGAAACCTATCGGCTACACCTTC
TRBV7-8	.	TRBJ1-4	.	CASSSRDPPEGKLFF	TGTGCCAGCAGCAGCCGGGACCCACCGGAGGGAAAACTGTTTTTT
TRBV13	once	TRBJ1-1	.	CASSADYREAFF	TGTGCCAGCAGCGCCGACTACAGGGAAGCTTTCTTT